These T cell receptor beta chains were read from a single sample in a study of low-dose radiotherapy and immunotherapy resistance in tumors. From the reads, TCRdb called clonotypes with MiXCR, one entry per CDR3 protein. Among about 100,000 distinct CDR3 sequences, around 20% were seen once, and the ten largest hold about 4%. The material was PBMCs, obtained after low-dose radiotherapy plus immunotherapy. The source is a male donor with prostate cancer. Both conserved end residues are trimmed from each CDR3. The order of the fields is J gene, V gene, CDR3 protein.

TRBJ2-7	TRBV20-1	SASATGTSGGYEQY
TRBJ2-7	TRBV18	ASSLGGGRGEQY
TRBJ2-1	TRBV2	ASKRAGTGEQF
TRBJ2-4	TRBV11-3	ASSPGGGEDIQY
TRBJ1-2	TRBV11-2	ASTSEGNYGYT
TRBJ2-7	TRBV29-1	SGGDTALYFCASSKCLAGGEQY
TRBJ2-2	TRBV6-6	AGGLAGRANTGELF
TRBJ1-1	TRBV7-8	ASSPRTGLAAEAF
TRBJ1-2	TRBV2	ASRQEGHYGYT
TRBJ2-3	TRBV20-1	SASDGRERTRGDTQY
TRBJ2-3	TRBV5-4	ASSLFSGGASTQY
TRBJ2-3	TRBV19	ATLRGGTDTQY
TRBJ1-5	TRBV18	ASSSNREKSNQPQH
TRBJ1-1	TRBV12-3/TRBV12-4	ASSSPPTGGTNTEAF
TRBJ2-5	TRBV7-9	ASSFDRGAQETQY
TRBJ2-1	TRBV29-1	SVVHRYNEQF
TRBJ2-5	TRBV7-3	ASSPGGWETQY
TRBJ1-5	TRBV29-1	SVARERDQPQH
TRBJ2-5	TRBV5-1	ASSLGGHPETQY
TRBJ2-7	TRBV24-1	ATSDFAHYEQY
TRBJ1-2	TRBV27	ASSVQGSIYGYT
TRBJ1-4	TRBV10-2	ASIERATNEKLF